A single TCR beta chain is shown here with its context. This sample was included in a study of blood T cell repertoires in COVID-19. Across the whole study: The samples span acute and convalescent COVID-19 from the United States, Italy and Spain.

Original processing methods: For nucleated cells, counts were estimated from reference gene primer amplification. Data came from immunoSEQ multiplex PCR; TCRdb stores just in-frame clones and leaves some out. From that table come the V and J calls and clone size; the DNA was used to work out D and trimming. The table includes about 150,000 clones, around three quarters detected once. Germline loops: CDR1 SGHRS, CDR2 YFSETQ. The J segment lost 0 bases and the V segment lost 3 bases, leaving 3 bases of the junction unmatched. The CDR3 spans 16 residues. Sequenced: peripheral blood. The chain combines TRBV5-1 with TRBJ1-1; TRBD1 agrees at 12 bases. The clonotype was recovered from a man in his fifties with active or convalescent COVID-19. CDR3 coding DNA: TGCGCCAGCAGCTGGGGGACAGGGGGCCTGAACACTGAAGCTTTCTTT. Translated, it gives CASSWGTGGLNTEAFF.